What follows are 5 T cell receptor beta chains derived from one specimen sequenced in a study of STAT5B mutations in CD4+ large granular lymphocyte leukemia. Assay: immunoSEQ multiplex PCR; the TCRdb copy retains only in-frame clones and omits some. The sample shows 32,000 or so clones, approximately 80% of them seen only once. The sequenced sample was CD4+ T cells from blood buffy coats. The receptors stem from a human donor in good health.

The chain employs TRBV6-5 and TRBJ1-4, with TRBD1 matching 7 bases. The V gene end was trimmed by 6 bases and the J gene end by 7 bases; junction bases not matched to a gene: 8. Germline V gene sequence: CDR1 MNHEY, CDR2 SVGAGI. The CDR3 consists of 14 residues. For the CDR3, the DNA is TGTGCCAGCAGCCCCGGGACAGCCACTGAAAAACTGTTTTTT. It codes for CASSPGTATEKLFF.

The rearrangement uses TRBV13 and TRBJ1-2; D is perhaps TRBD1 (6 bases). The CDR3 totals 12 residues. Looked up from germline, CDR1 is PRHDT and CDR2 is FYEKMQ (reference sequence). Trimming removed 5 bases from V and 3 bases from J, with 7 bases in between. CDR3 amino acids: CASSRTDYGYTF. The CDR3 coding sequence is TGTGCCAGCAGCCGGACAGACTATGGCTACACCTTC.

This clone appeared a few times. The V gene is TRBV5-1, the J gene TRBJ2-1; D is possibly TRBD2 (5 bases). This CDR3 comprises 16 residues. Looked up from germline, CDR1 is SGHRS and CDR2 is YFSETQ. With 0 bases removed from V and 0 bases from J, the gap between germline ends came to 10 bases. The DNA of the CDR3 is TGCGCCAGCAGCTTGGACGTGGGGAGCTCCTACAATGAGCAGTTCTTC. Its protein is CASSLDVGSSYNEQFF.

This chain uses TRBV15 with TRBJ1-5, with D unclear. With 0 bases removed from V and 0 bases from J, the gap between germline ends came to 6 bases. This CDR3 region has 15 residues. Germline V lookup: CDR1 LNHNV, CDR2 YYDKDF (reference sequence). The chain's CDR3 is CATSREPSSNQPQHF. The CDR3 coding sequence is TGTGCCACCAGCAGAGAACCCTCTAGCAATCAGCCCCAGCATTTT. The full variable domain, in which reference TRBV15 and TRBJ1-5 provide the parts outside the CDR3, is DAMVIQNPRYQVTQFGKPVTLSCSQTLNHNVMYWYQQKSSQAPKLLFHYYDKDFNNEADTPDNFQSRRPNTSFCFLDIRSPGLGDTAMYLCATSREPSSNQPQHFGDGTRLSIL.

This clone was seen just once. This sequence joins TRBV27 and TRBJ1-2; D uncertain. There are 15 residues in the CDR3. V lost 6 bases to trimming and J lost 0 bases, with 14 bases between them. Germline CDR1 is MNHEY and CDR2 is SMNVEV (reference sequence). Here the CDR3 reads CASRPQTVANYGYTF. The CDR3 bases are TGTGCCAGCAGGCCCCAAACGGTAGCTAACTATGGCTACACCTTC.